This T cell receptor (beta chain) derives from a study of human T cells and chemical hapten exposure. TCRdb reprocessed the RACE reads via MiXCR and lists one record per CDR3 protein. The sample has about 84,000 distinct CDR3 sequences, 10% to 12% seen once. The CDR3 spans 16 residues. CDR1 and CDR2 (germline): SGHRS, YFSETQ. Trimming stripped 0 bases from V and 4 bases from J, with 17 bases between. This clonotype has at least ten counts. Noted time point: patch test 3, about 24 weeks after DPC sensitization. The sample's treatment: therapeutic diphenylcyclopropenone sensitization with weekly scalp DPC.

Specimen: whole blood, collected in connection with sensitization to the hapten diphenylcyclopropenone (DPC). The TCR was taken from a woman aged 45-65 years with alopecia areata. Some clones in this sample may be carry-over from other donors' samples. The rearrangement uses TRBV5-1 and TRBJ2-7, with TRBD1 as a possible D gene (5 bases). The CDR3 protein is CASSLGSRGKGYEQYF. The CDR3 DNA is TGCGCCAGCAGCTTGGGCTCAAGGGGTAAGGGGTACGAGCAGTACTTC.